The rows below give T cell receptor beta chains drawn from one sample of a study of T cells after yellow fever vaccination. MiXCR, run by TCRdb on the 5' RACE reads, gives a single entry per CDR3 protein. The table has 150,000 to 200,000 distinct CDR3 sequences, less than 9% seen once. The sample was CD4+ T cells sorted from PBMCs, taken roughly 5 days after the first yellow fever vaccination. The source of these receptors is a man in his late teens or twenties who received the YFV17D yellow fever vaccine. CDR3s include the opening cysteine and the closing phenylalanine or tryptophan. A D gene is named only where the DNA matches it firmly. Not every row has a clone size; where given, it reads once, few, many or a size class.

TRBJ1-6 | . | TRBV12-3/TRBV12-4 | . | CASAARDNSPLHF | TGTGCCAGCGCGGCGAGGGATAATTCACCCCTCCACTTT
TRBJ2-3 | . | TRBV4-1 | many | CASSLQTGTDTSTDTQYF | TGCGCCAGCAGCCTCCAGACCGGGACCGACACTAGCACAGATACGCAGTATTTT
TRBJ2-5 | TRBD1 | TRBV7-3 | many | CASSLTGGSETQYF | TGTGCCAGCAGCCTGACAGGGGGCAGTGAGACCCAGTACTTC
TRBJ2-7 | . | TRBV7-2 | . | CASSSRSRGPYEQYF | TGTGCCAGCAGCTCCCGCTCCAGGGGCCCCTACGAGCAGTACTTC
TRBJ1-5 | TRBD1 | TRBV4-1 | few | CASSHAWDRAGPVRQHF | TGCGCCAGCAGCCATGCCTGGGACAGGGCAGGCCCGGTACGCCAGCATTTT
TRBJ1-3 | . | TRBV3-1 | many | CASSQAGGGRNTIYF | TGTGCCAGCAGCCAAGCCGGAGGAGGCAGAAACACCATATATTTT
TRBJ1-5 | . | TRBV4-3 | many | CASSQVGNQPQHF | TGCGCCAGCAGCCAAGTGGGGAATCAGCCCCAGCATTTT
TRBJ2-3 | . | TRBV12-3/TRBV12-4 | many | CASRRLGGRDTQYF | TGTGCCAGCAGACGACTGGGGGGAAGAGATACGCAGTATTTT
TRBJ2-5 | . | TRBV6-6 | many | CASLGRGETQYF | TGTGCCAGCCTGGGGCGGGGAGAGACCCAGTACTTC
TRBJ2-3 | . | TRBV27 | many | CASSRLAVSSTDTQYF | TGTGCCAGCAGTCGTTTGGCGGTTTCTAGCACAGATACGCAGTATTTT
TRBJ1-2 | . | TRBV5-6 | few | CASSLATGSGVYGYTF | TGTGCCAGCAGCTTGGCCACGGGATCCGGGGTCTATGGCTACACCTTC
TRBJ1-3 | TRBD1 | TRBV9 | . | CASSVVWNGGGPEEF | TGTGCCAGCAGCGTAGTGTGGAATGGAGGGGGCCCCGAGGAGTTT
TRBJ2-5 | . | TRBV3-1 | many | CASSPGFEETQYF | TGTGCCAGCAGCCCCGGATTTGAAGAGACCCAGTACTTC
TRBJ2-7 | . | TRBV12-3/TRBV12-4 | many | CASSPSDRDSYEQYF | TGTGCCAGCAGTCCCTCGGACAGAGACTCCTACGAGCAGTACTTC
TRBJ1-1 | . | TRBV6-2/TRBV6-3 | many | CASSYQRGTEAFF | TGTGCCAGCAGTTACCAGAGGGGGACTGAAGCTTTCTTT
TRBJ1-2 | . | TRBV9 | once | CASSANGQSDYGYTF | TGTGCCAGCAGCGCAAACGGACAGTCCGACTATGGCTACACCTTC
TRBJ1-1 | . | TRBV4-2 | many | CASSLPIQGENTEAFF | TGTGCCAGCAGCCTACCTATACAGGGTGAGAACACTGAAGCTTTCTTT